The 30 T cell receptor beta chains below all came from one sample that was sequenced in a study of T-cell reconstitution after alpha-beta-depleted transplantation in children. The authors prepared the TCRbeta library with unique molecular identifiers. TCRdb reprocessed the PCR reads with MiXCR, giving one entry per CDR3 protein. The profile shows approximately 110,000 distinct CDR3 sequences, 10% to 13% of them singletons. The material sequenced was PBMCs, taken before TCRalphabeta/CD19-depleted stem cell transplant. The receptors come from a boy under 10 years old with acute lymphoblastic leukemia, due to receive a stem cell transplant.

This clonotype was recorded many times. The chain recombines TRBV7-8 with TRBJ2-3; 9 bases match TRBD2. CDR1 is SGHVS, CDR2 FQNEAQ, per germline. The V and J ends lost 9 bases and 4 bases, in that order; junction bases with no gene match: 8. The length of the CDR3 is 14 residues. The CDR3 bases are TGTGCCAGTATAGCGGGAGTGTTCGCAGATACGCAGTATTTT. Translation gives CASIAGVFADTQYF.

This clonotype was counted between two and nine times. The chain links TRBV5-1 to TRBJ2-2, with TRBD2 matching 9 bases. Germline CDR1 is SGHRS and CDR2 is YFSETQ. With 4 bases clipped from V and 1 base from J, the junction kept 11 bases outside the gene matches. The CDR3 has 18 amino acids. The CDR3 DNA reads TGCGCCAGCAGCCTTGGGGCGACTAGCGGATGGAACACCGGGGAGCTGTTTTTT. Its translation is CASSLGATSGWNTGELFF.

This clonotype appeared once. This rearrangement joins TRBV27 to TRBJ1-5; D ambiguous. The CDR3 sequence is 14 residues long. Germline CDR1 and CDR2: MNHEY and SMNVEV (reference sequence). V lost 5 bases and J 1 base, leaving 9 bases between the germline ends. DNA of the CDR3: TGTGCCAGCAGTCTCGGACTGAGCAATCAGCCCCAGCATTTT. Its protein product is CASSLGLSNQPQHF.

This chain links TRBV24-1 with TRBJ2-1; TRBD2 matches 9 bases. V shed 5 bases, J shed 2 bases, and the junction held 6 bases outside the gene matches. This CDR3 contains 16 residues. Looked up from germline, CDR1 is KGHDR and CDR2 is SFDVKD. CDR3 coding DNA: TGTGCCACCAGTGGAAATAGCGGGAGTCCCTACAATGAGCAGTTCTTC. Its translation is CATSGNSGSPYNEQFF.

The DNA of the CDR3 is TGCAGCGTTGGGTCTCAAATATGGCCCTATGGCTACACCTTC. Protein sequence: CSVGSQIWPYGYTF. This chain joins TRBV29-1 and TRBJ1-2; D unresolved. CDR1 is SQVTM, CDR2 ANQGSEA, per germline. V dropped 4 bases and J dropped 4 bases, with 16 bases sitting between them. This CDR3 is 14 amino acids long.

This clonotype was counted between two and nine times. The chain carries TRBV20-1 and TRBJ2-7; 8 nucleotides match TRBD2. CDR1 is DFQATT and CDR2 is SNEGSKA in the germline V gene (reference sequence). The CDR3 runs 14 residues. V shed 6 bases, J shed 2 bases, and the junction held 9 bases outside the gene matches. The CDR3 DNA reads TGCAGTGCCAGCGGGGGACTAACCCCCTACGAGCAGTACTTC. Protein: CSASGGLTPYEQYF.

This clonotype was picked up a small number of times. The CDR3 loop is CASSAQAHSGNTIYF. As DNA, the CDR3 is TGTGCCAGCAGCGCCCAGGCCCACTCTGGAAACACCATATATTTT. The chain links TRBV7-2 to TRBJ1-3; D is uncertain. CDR1 and CDR2 from the germline V gene are SGHTA and FQGNSA. This CDR3 is 15 amino acids long. V gave up 5 bases and J gave up 0 bases, with 11 bases separating them. The full variable domain, with the rest looked up from reference TRBV7-2 and TRBJ1-3, is GAGVSQSPSNKVTEKGKDVELRCDPISGHTALYWYRQSLGQGLEFLIYFQGNSAPDKSGLPSDRFSAERTGGSVSTLTIQRTQQEDSAVYLCASSAQAHSGNTIYFGEGSWLTVV.

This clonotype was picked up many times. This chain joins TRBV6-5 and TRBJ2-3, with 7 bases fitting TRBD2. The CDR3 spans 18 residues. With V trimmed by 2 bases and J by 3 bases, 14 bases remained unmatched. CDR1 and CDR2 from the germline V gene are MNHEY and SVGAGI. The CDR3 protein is CASSYAGRMLAETDTQYF. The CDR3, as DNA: TGTGCCAGCAGTTACGCAGGAAGGATGCTAGCGGAGACAGATACGCAGTATTTT.

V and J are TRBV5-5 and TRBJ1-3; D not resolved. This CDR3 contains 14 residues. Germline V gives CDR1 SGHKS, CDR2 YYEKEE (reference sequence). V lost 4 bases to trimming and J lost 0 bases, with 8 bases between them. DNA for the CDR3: TGTGCCAGCAGCCGCGGGCTCTCTGGAAACACCATATATTTT. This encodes CASSRGLSGNTIYF.

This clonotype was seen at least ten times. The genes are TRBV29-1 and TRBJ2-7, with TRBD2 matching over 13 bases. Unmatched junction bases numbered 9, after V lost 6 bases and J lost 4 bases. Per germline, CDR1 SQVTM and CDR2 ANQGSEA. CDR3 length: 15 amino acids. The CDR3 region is CSVARTSGRWYEQYF. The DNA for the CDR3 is TGCAGCGTCGCTCGGACTAGCGGGAGATGGTACGAGCAGTACTTC.

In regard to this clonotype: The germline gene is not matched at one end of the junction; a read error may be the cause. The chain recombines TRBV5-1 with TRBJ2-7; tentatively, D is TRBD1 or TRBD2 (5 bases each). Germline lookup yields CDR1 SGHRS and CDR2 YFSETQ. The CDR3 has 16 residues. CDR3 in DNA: TGCGCCATCAGCTTGGCGGATAAAGGGGACCCCTACGAGCAGTACTTC. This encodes CAISLADKGDPYEQYF.

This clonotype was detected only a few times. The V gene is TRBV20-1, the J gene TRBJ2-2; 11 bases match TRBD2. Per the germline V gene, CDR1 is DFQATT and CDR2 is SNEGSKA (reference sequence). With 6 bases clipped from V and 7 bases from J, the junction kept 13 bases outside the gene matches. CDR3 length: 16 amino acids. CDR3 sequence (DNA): TGCAGTGCCCCGAAGACTAGCGGGGTCTTTAGCGGGGAGCTGTTTTTT. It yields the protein CSAPKTSGVFSGELFF.

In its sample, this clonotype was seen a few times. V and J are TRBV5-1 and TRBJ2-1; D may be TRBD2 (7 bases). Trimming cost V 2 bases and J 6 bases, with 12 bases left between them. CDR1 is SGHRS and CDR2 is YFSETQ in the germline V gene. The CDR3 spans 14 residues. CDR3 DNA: TGCGCCAGCAGCTTTACTAGGGGGGGCAATGAGCAGTTCTTC. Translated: CASSFTRGGNEQFF.

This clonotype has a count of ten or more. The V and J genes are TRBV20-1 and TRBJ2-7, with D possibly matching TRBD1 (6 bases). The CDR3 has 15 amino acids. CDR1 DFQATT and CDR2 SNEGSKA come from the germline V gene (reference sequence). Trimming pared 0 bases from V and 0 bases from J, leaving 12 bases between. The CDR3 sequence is CSARDGQSSSYEQYF. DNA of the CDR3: TGCAGTGCTAGAGACGGACAGTCAAGCTCCTACGAGCAGTACTTC.

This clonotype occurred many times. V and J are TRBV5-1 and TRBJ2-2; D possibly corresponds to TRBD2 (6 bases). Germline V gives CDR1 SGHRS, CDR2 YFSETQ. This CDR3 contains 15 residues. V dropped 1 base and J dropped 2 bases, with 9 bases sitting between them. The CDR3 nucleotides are TGCGCCAGCAGCTTGCCTAGCGTAAACACCGGGGAGCTGTTTTTT. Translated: CASSLPSVNTGELFF. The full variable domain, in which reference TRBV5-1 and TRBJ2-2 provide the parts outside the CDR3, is KAGVTQTPRYLIKTRGQQVTLSCSPISGHRSVSWYQQTPGQGLQFLFEYFSETQRNKGNFPGRFSGRQFSNSRSEMNVSTLELGDSALYLCASSLPSVNTGELFFGEGSRLTVL.

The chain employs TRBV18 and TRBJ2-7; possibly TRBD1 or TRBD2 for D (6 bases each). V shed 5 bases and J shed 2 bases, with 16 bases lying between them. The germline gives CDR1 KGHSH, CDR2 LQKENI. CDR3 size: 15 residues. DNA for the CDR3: TGTGCCAGCTCATCCATGGGGGGCATCGCCTACGAGCAGTACTTC. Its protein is CASSSMGGIAYEQYF. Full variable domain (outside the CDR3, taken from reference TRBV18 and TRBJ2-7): NAGVMQNPRHLVRRRGQEARLRCSPMKGHSHVYWYRQLPEEGLKFMVYLQKENIIDESGMPKERFSAEFPKEGPSILRIQQVVRGDSAAYFCASSSMGGIAYEQYFGPGTRLTVT.

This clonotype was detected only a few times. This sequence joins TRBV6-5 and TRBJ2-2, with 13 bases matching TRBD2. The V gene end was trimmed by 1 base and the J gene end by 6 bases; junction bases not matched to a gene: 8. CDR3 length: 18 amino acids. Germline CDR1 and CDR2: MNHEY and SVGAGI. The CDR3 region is CASSYLLVTSGRPGELFF. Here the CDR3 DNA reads TGTGCCAGCAGTTACTTACTAGTGACTAGCGGGAGGCCCGGGGAGCTGTTTTTT.

CDR3 sequence reads: CASSLTVGVGNIQYF. The CDR3 DNA reads as TGTGCCAGCAGCTTAACGGTGGGAGTTGGAAACATTCAGTACTTC. This chain uses TRBV7-9 with TRBJ2-4; D is possibly TRBD2 (5 bases). The CDR3 loop spans 15 amino acids. Germline CDR1 reads SEHNR; CDR2 reads FQNEAQ (reference sequence). The ends were cut back, 2 bases at V and 6 bases at J, with 14 bases in the middle. The variable domain in full, with the rest retrieved from reference TRBV7-9 and TRBJ2-4, is DTGVSQNPRHKITKRGQNVTFRCDPISEHNRLYWYRQTLGQGPEFLTYFQNEAQLEKSRLLSDRFSAERPKGSFSTLEIQRTEQGDSAMYLCASSLTVGVGNIQYFGAGTRLSVL.

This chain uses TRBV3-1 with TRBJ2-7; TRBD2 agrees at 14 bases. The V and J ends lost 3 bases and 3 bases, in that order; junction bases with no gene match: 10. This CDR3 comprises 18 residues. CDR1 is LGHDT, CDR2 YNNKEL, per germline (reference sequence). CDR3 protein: CASSHTTGTSGRGYEQYF. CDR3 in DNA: TGTGCCAGCAGCCACACGACCGGGACTAGCGGGAGAGGCTACGAGCAGTACTTC.

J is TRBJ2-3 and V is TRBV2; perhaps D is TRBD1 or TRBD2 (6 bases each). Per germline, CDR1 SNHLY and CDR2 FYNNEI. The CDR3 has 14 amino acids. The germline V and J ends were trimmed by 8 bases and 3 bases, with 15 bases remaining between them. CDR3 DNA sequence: TGTGCCAGCGGTCAGGGGAGGACTACAGATACGCAGTATTTT. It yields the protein CASGQGRTTDTQYF.

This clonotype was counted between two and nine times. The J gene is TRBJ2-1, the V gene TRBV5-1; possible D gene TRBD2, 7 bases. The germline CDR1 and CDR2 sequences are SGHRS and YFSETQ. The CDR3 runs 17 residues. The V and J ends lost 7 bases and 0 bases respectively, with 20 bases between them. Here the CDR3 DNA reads TGCGCCAGCCAACCCCTTGGAGGGGGGGGCTCCTACAATGAGCAGTTCTTC. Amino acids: CASQPLGGGGSYNEQFF.

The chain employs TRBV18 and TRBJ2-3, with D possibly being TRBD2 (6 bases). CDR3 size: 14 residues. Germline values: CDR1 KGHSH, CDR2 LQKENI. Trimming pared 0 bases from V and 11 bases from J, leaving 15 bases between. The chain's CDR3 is CASSPPAGSARQYF. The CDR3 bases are TGTGCCAGCTCACCACCGGCCGGGAGCGCCAGGCAGTATTTT. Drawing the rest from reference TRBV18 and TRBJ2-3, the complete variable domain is NAGVMQNPRHLVRRRGQEARLRCSPMKGHSHVYWYRQLPEEGLKFMVYLQKENIIDESGMPKERFSAEFPKEGPSILRIQQVVRGDSAAYFCASSPPAGSARQYFGPGTRLTVL.

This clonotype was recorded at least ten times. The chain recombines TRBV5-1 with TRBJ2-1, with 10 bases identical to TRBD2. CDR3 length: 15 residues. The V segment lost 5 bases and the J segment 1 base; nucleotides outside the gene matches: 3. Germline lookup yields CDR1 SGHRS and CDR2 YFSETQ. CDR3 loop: CASSKREGSYNEQFF. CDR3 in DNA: TGCGCCAGCAGTAAGCGGGAGGGGTCCTACAATGAGCAGTTCTTC.

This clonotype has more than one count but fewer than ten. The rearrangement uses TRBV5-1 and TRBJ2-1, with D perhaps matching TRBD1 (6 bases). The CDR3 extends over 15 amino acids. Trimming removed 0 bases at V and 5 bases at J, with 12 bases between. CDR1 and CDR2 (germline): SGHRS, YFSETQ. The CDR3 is CASSLDRVFDNEQFF. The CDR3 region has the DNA TGCGCCAGCAGCTTGGACAGGGTCTTCGACAATGAGCAGTTCTTC.

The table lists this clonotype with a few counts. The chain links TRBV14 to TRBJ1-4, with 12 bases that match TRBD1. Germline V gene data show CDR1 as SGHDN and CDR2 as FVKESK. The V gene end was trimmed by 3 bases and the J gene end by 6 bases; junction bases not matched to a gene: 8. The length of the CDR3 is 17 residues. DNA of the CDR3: TGTGCCAGCAGCCACGGGACAGGGGGCATCACTTATGAAAAACTGTTTTTT. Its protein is CASSHGTGGITYEKLFF.

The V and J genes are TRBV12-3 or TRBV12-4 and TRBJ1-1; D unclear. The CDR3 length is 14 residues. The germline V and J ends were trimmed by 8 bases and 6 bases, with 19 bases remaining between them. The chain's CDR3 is CASCCGGETPEAFF. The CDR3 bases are TGTGCCAGCTGTTGTGGCGGGGAGACGCCTGAAGCTTTCTTT.

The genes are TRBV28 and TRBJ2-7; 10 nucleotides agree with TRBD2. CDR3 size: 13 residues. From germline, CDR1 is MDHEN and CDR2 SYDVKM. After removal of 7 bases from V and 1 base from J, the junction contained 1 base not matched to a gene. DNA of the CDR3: TGTGCCAGCATAGCGGGAGGATCCTACGAGCAGTACTTC. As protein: CASIAGGSYEQYF. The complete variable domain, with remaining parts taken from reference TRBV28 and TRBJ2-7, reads DVKVTQSSRYLVKRTGEKVFLECVQDMDHENMFWYRQDPGLGLRLIYFSYDVKMKEKGDIPEGYSVSREKKERFSLILESASTNQTSMYLCASIAGGSYEQYFGPGTRLTVT.

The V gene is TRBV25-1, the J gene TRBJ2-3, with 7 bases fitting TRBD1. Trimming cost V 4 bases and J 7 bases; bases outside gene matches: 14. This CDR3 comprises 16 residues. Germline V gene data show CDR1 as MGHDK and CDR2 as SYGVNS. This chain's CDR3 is CASSGSPGQKSNTQYF. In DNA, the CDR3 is TGTGCCAGCAGTGGTTCGCCGGGACAGAAAAGTAATACGCAGTATTTT.

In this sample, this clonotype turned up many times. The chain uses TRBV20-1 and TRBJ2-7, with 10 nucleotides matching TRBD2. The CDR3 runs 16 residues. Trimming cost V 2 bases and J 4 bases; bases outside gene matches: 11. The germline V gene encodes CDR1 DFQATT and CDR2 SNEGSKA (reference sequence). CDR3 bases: TGCAGTGCTAGAAAGGTAGCGGGAGGATTGGGGTACGAGCAGTACTTC. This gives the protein CSARKVAGGLGYEQYF.

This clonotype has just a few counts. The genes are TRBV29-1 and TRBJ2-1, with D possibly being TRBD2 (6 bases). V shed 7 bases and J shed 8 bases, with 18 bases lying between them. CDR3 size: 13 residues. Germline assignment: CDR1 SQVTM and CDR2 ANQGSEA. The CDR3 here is CSAHGGRNDEQFF. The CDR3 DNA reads TGCAGCGCCCACGGGGGACGGAATGATGAGCAGTTCTTC.